A single sample is the source of the 2 T cell receptor beta chains below, sequenced in a study of T cells after yellow fever vaccination. TCRdb recomputed calls from the 5' RACE reads with MiXCR, one row per CDR3 protein. The sample lists about 160,000 distinct CDR3 sequences; less than 9% were seen once. The material was CD4+ T cells sorted from PBMCs, obtained 4 to 6 days after the first yellow fever vaccination. The origin of the receptors is a man in his late teens or twenties who received the YFV17D yellow fever vaccine.

This clonotype occurred many times. This chain connects TRBV5-1 to TRBJ2-7; D may be TRBD1 (5 bases). V lost 2 bases and J lost 6, with 15 bases in between. The length of the CDR3 is 14 residues. Germline V gene data show CDR1 as SGHRS and CDR2 as YFSETQ. The DNA of the CDR3 is TGCGCCAGCAGCTTAGGGGTCGGAAAAGGCGAGCAGTACGTC. Amino acids: CASSLGVGKGEQYV.

This clonotype was detected many times. The rearrangement links TRBV2 to TRBJ2-5, with 9 nucleotides matching TRBD2. J lost 7 bases, V lost 7 bases, and 7 bases had no gene match. This CDR3 spans 13 amino acids. CDR1 is SNHLY, CDR2 FYNNEI, per germline. This chain's CDR3 is CASTLAGEGTQYF. The CDR3 DNA reads as TGTGCCAGCACCTTAGCGGGGGAGGGGACCCAGTACTTC.